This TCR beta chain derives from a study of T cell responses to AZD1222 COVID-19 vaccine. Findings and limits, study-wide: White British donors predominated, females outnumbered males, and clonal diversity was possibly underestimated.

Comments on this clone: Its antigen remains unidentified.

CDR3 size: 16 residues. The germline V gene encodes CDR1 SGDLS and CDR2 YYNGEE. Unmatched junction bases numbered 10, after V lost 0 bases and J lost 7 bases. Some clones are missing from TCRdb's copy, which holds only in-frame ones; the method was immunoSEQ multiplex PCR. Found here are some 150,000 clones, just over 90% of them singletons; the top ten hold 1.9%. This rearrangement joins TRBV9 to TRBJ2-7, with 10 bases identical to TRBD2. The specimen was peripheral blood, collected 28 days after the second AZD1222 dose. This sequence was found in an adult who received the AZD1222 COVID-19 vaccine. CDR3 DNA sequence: TGTGCCAGCAGCGTAGGTCCTAGCGGGAGCTCGGGTGAGCAGTACTTC. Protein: CASSVGPSGSSGEQYF.